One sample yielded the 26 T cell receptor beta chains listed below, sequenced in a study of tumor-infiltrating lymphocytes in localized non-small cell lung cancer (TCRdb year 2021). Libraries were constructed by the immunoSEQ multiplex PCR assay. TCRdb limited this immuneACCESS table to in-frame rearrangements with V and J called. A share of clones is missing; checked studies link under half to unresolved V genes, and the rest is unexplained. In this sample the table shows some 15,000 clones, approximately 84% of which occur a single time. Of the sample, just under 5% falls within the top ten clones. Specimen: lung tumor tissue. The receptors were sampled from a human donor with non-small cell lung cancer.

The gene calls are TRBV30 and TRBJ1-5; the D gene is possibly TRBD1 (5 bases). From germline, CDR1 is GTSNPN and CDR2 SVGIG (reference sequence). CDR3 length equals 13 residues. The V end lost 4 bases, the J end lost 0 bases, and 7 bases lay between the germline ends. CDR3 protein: CAWTRDSNQPQHF. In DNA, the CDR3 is TGTGCCTGGACCAGGGATAGCAATCAGCCCCAGCATTTT.

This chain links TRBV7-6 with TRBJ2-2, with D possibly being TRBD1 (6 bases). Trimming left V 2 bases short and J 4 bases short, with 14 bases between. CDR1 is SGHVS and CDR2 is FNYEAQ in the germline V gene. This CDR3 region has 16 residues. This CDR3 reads CASSLNQQGLTGELFF. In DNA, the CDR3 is TGTGCCAGCAGCTTAAACCAACAGGGTCTCACCGGGGAGCTGTTTTTT.

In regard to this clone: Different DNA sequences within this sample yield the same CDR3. The chain's CDR3 is CASSIAGRGGTDTQYF. The CDR3, as DNA: TGTGCCAGTAGTATCGCCGGGAGAGGGGGCACAGATACGCAGTATTTT. The V call is TRBV19, the J call TRBJ2-3, with D possibly TRBD2 on 6 matching bases. Trimming took off 3 bases at V and 1 base at J, with 14 bases between the two ends. The CDR3 extends over 16 amino acids. The germline V gene has CDR1 LNHDA and CDR2 SQIVND (reference sequence). Looking up the rest from reference TRBV19 and TRBJ2-3 gives the full variable domain: DGGITQSPKYLFRKEGQNVTLSCEQNLNHDAMYWYRQDPGQGLRLIYYSQIVNDFQKGDIAEGYSVSREKKESFPLTVTSAQKNPTAFYLCASSIAGRGGTDTQYFGPGTRLTVL.

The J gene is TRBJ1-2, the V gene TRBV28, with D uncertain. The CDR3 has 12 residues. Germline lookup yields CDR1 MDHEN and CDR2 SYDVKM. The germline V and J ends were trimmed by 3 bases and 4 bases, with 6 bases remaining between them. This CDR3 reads CASSFGLYGYTF. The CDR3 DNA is TGTGCCAGCAGTTTCGGTCTCTATGGCTACACCTTC.

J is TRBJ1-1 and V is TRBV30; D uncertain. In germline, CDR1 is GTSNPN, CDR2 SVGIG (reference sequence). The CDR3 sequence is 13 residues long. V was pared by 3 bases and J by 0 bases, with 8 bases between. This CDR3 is CAWSTVMNTEAFF. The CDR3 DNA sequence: TGTGCCTGGAGCACGGTCATGAACACTGAAGCTTTCTTT.

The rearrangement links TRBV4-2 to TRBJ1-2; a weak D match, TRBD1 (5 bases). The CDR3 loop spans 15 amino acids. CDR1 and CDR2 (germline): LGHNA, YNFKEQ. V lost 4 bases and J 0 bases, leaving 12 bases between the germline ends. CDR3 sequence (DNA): TGTGCCAGCAGCCTAGCGGAGGGGACTAACTATGGCTACACCTTC. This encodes CASSLAEGTNYGYTF.

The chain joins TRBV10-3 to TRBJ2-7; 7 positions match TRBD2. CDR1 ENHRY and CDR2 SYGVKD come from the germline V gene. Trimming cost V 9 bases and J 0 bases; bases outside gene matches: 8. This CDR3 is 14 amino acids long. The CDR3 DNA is TGTGCCATGGGGGGGGACGGAAGCTCCTACGAGCAGTACTTC. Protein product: CAMGGDGSSYEQYF.

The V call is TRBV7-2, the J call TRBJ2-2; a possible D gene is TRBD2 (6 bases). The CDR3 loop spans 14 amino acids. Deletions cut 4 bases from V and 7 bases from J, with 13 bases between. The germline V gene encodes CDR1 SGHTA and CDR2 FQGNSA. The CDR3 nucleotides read TGTGCCAGCAGCTACGGGCGGAGGGGCGGGGAGCTGTTTTTT. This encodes CASSYGRRGGELFF. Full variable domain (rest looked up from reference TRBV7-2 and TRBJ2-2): GAGVSQSPSNKVTEKGKDVELRCDPISGHTALYWYRQSLGQGLEFLIYFQGNSAPDKSGLPSDRFSAERTGGSVSTLTIQRTQQEDSAVYLCASSYGRRGGELFFGEGSRLTVL.

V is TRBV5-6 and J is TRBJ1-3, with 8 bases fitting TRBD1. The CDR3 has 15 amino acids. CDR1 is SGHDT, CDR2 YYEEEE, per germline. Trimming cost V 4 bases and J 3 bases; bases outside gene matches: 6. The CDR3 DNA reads TGTGCCAGCAGCCCTCTGACAGGGGTTGGAAACACCATATATTTT. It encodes CASSPLTGVGNTIYF.

The CDR3 region has the DNA TGCGCCAGCAGCCAAGGGACTAGCGGGACATACAATGAGCAGTTCTTC. Translation gives CASSQGTSGTYNEQFF. The V gene is TRBV4-1, the J gene TRBJ2-1; 12 bases match TRBD2. J was trimmed by 4 bases and V by 1 base; bases with no gene match: 2. This CDR3 is built from 16 residues. The V gene's germline CDR1 is MGHRA and CDR2 YSYEKL.

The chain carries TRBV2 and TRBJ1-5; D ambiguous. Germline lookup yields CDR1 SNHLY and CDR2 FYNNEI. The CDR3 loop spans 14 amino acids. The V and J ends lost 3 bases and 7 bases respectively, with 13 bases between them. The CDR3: CASSDLTEGQPQHF. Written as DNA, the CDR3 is TGTGCCAGCAGTGATCTGACGGAGGGACAGCCCCAGCATTTT.

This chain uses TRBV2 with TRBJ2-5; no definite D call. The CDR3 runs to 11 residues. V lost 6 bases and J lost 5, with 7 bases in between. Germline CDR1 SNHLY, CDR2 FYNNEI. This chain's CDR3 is CASSAIETQYF. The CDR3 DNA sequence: TGTGCCAGCAGCGCAATCGAGACCCAGTACTTC.

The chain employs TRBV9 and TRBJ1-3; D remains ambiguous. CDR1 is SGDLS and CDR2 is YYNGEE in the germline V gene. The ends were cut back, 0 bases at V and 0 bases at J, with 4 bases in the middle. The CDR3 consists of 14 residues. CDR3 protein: CASSVVGSGNTIYF. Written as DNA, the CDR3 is TGTGCCAGCAGCGTAGTGGGCTCTGGAAACACCATATATTTT.

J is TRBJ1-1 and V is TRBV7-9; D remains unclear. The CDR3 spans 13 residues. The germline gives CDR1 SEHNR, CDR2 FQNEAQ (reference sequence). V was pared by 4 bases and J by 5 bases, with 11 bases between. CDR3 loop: CASSSRPETEAFF. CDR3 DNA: TGTGCCAGCAGCTCGAGACCTGAAACTGAAGCTTTCTTT.

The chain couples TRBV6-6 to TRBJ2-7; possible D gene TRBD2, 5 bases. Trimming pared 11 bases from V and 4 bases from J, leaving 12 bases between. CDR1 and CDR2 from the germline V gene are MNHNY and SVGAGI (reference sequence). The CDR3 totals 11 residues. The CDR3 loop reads CASASGYEQYF. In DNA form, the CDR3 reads TGTGCCTCAGCATCGGGATACGAGCAGTACTTC.

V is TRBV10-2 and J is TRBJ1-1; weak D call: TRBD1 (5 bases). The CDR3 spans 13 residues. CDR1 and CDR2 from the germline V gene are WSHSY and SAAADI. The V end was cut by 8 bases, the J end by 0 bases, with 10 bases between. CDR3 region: CASRGTVNTEAFF. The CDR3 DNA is TGCGCCAGCCGAGGGACGGTGAACACTGAAGCTTTCTTT.

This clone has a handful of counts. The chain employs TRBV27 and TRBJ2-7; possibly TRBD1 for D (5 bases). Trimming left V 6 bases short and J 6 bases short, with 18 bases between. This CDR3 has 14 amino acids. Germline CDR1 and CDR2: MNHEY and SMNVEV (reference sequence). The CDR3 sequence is CASSARADAREQYF. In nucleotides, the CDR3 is TGTGCCAGCAGCGCCAGGGCAGACGCTCGCGAGCAGTACTTC.

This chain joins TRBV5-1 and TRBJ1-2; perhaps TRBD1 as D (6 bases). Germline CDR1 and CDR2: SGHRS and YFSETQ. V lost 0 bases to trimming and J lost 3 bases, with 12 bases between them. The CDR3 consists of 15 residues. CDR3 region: CASSLVSGGDYGYTF. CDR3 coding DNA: TGCGCCAGCAGCTTGGTGAGTGGGGGCGACTATGGCTACACCTTC.

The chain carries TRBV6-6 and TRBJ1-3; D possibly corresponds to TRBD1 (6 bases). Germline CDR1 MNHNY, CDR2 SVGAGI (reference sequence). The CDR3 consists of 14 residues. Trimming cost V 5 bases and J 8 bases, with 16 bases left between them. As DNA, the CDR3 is TGTGCCAGCAGTCTAACCGGGGGGGCCCACACCATATATTTT. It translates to CASSLTGGAHTIYF.

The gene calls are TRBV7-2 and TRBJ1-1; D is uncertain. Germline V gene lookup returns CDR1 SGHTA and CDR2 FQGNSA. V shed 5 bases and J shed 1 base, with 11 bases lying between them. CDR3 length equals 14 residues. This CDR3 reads CASSRGAGNTEAFF. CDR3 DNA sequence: TGTGCCAGCAGCCGGGGTGCTGGGAACACTGAAGCTTTCTTT.

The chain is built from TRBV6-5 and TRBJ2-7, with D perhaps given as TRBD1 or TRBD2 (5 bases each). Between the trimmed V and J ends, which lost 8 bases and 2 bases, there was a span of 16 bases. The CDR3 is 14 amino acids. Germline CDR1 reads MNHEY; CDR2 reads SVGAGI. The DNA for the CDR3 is TGTGCCAGCCGGGACCCTAACCGGGCCTACGAGCAGTACTTC. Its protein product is CASRDPNRAYEQYF.

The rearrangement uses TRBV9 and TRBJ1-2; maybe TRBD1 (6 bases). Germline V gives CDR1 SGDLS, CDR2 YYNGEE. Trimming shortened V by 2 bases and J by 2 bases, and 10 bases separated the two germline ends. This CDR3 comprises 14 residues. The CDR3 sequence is CASSVGQGNYGYTF. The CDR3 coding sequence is TGTGCCAGCAGCGTGGGACAAGGAAACTATGGCTACACCTTC.

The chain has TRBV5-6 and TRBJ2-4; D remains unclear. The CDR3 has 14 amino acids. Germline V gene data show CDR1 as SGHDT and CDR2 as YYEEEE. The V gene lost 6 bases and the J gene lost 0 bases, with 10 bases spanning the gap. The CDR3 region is CASTVGRAKNIQYF. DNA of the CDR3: TGTGCCAGCACCGTAGGAAGAGCCAAAAACATTCAGTACTTC.

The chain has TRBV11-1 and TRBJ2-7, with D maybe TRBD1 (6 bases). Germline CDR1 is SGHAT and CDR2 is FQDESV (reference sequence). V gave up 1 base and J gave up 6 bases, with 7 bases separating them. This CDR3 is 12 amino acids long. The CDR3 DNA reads TGTGCCAGCAGCTTAGGACAGGTCGAGCAGTACTTC. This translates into CASSLGQVEQYF.

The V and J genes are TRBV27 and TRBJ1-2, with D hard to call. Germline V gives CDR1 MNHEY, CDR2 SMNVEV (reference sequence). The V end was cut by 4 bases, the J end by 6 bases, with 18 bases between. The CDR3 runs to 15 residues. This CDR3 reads CASSSPGRGMDGYTF. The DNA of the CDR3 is TGTGCCAGCAGTTCCCCCGGTCGAGGGATGGATGGCTACACCTTC.

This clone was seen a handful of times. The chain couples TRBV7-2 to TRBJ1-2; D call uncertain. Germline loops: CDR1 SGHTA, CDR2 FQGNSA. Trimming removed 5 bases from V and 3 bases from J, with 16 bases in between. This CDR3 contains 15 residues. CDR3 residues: CASSTSPEVYYGYTF. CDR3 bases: TGTGCCAGCAGCACCAGTCCTGAGGTTTACTATGGCTACACCTTC.